A selection of T cell receptor beta chains follows, all from one sample in a study of blood T cell repertoires in COVID-19. TCRdb's copy holds only in-frame clones and misses some; the assay was immunoSEQ multiplex PCR. The sample has approximately 300,000 clones; roughly 90% are singletons. Material for sequencing was PBMCs or T cells enriched from blood (not recorded which). The receptors originated from a woman aged 25 to 39 who had been exposed to COVID-19. The CDR3 runs from the conserved cysteine through the conserved F or W. The D gene is left open where the match is weak. Size is stated for part of the rows, as once, few or many counts, or as a class when the clone is expanded.

V gene	D gene	clone size	J gene	CDR3 DNA	CDR3 protein
TRBV21-1	.	.	TRBJ1-2	TGTGCCAGCAGCAATCCGGGCAGGGGATCGGATGGCTACACCTTC	CASSNPGRGSDGYTF
TRBV10-3	TRBD1	few	TRBJ2-3	TGTGCCACCGCGTTAGGAACAGGGGGAGCCGATACGCAGTATTTT	CATALGTGGADTQYF
TRBV5-4	.	.	TRBJ2-1	TGTGCCAGCAGCTCTAGCGTGGGGGGTGATGAGCAGTTCTTC	CASSSSVGGDEQFF
TRBV4-1	TRBD1	few	TRBJ1-1	TGCGCCAGCAGCCAAGAGCGATGGGACAGTGAAGCTTTCTTT	CASSQERWDSEAFF
TRBV30	TRBD1	.	TRBJ1-2	TGTGCCTGGAGGGCCTTGGGACAGGGTTATGGCTACACCTTC	CAWRALGQGYGYTF
TRBV6-2/TRBV6-3	.	few	TRBJ2-2	TGTGCCAGCAGTTCTGGGGAGACCGGGGAGCTGTTTTTT	CASSSGETGELFF
TRBV2	TRBD1	once	TRBJ1-2	TGTGCCAGCAGTCAGCGATGGACAGGGGGCAGCTATGGCTACACCTTC	CASSQRWTGGSYGYTF
TRBV19	.	.	TRBJ1-2	TGTGCCACCTCGGGGGGGGGTCATGGCTACACCTTC	CATSGGGHGYTF
TRBV7-3	.	.	TRBJ1-1	TGTGCCAGCAGCTTAGACTCAAACACTGAAGCTTTCTTT	CASSLDSNTEAFF
TRBV3-1/TRBV3-2	TRBD1	.	TRBJ1-4	TGTGCCAGCAGCCGTGGACAGGGAGTTCCAAATGAAAAACTGTTTTTT	CASSRGQGVPNEKLFF
TRBV19	TRBD1	.	TRBJ1-3	TGTGCCAGTAGTCGGACAGGGCTTTCTGGAAACACCATATATTTT	CASSRTGLSGNTIYF
TRBV10-3	TRBD2	.	TRBJ2-7	TGTGCCATCGCTAGCGGGCTAGAGCAGTACTTC	CAIASGLEQYF
TRBV6-5	.	.	TRBJ2-6	TGTGCCAGCACCCTCGACAGAACCGGGGCCAACGTCCTGACTTTC	CASTLDRTGANVLTF
TRBV16	.	few	TRBJ1-2	TGTGCCAGCAGCCAATACGAGGGCGGAGGCTACACCTTC	CASSQYEGGGYTF
TRBV3-1/TRBV3-2	.	.	TRBJ1-1	TGTGCCAGCAGCCAAGCGGTGCCAGGGGCGATGAACACTGAAGCTTTCTTT	CASSQAVPGAMNTEAFF
TRBV9	.	.	TRBJ2-3	TGTGCCAGCAGCGTAAGGTCAGGGGGGCCTCGAGATACGCAGTATTTT	CASSVRSGGPRDTQYF
TRBV7-9	TRBD1	.	TRBJ1-6	TGTGCCAGCAGCCGGGACAGGCGGGAGAATTCACCCCTCCACTTT	CASSRDRRENSPLHF
TRBV11-3	.	.	TRBJ2-5	TGTGCCAGCAGCTATAACCACGGAGAGACCCAGTACTTC	CASSYNHGETQYF
TRBV29-1	TRBD2	.	TRBJ2-1	TGCAGCGCCTCTAGCGGGGGCTCCTACAATGAGCAGTTCTTC	CSASSGGSYNEQFF
TRBV10-3	.	.	TRBJ1-1	TGTGCCATCAGTATAGGACAGAACACTGAAGCTTTCTTT	CAISIGQNTEAFF
TRBV5-4	.	.	TRBJ2-3	TGTGCCAGCAGCAATACAGCAGATACGCAGTATTTT	CASSNTADTQYF
TRBV3-1/TRBV3-2	TRBD1	.	TRBJ1-3	TGTGCCAGCAGCCGTGGGGACAGTCTCTCTGGAAACACCATATATTTT	CASSRGDSLSGNTIYF
TRBV5-1	.	.	TRBJ1-4	TGCGCCTGCAGGCAGGCCCCTATACCTAATGAAAAACTGTTTTTT	CACRQAPIPNEKLFF
TRBV4-3	.	.	TRBJ1-6	TGCGCCAGCAGCCAAGCGTTAACGAGCTCCGGGGATTCACCCCTCCACTTT	CASSQALTSSGDSPLHF
TRBV16	.	.	TRBJ2-1	TGTGCCAGCAGCCAAGGGCTAAATGAGCAGTTCTTC	CASSQGLNEQFF
TRBV29-1	TRBD1	.	TRBJ2-3	TGCAGCGCCCCGGGACAGGGGGCTACCACAGATACGCAGTATTTT	CSAPGQGATTDTQYF
TRBV7-2	.	.	TRBJ1-5	TGTGCCAGCAGCTTAGGACCCAGGGTTATTCAGCCCCAGCATTTT	CASSLGPRVIQPQHF
TRBV27	.	few	TRBJ2-5	TGTGCCAGCAGGTCTACCCCGCAATACGAGACCCAGTACTTC	CASRSTPQYETQYF
TRBV5-1	TRBD1	.	TRBJ2-7	TGCGCCAGCAGCTTGGATGGACAGGCCACCTACGAGCAGTACTTC	CASSLDGQATYEQYF
TRBV2	.	.	TRBJ1-2	TGTGCCAGCAGTAACAGGGTAGCTAACTATGGCTACACCTTC	CASSNRVANYGYTF
TRBV5-1	.	.	TRBJ1-1	TGCGCCAGCAGCTTGGTGGGGAGAATGAACACTGAAGCTTTCTTT	CASSLVGRMNTEAFF
TRBV6-5	TRBD1	.	TRBJ1-5	TGTGCCAGCAGTACAGGGGGATCGGGCCGTCAGCCCCAGCATTTT	CASSTGGSGRQPQHF
TRBV7-3	.	.	TRBJ2-1	TGTGCCAGCAGCTATGGGCCCCGGACCTACAATGAGCAGTTCTTC	CASSYGPRTYNEQFF
TRBV18	TRBD1	.	TRBJ1-6	TGTGCCAGCTCACCGGGACAGAACTATAATTCACCCCTCCACTTT	CASSPGQNYNSPLHF
TRBV10-3	TRBD1	.	TRBJ2-2	TGTGCCACCGACGGACAGGACACCGGGGAGCTGTTTTTT	CATDGQDTGELFF
TRBV27	.	.	TRBJ2-3	TGTGCCAGCAGTCCCTTGGCACAAATCCCCCCCACAGATACGCAGTATTTT	CASSPLAQIPPTDTQYF
TRBV30	TRBD1	.	TRBJ1-4	TGTGCCTGGAGTGCAGGGGGCATTAATGAAAAACTGTTTTTT	CAWSAGGINEKLFF
TRBV15	TRBD2	.	TRBJ2-3	TGTGCCACCAGCAGAGAGCGGGGGGGTACCCCCACAGATACGCAGTATTTT	CATSRERGGTPTDTQYF
TRBV12-3/TRBV12-4	TRBD1	.	TRBJ2-7	TGTGCCAGCAGCCGGGACAGGCCATACGAGCAGTACTTC	CASSRDRPYEQYF
TRBV24-1	TRBD2	.	TRBJ2-1	TGTGCCACGGACGGAGGGACTAGCGGTTACAATGAGCAGTTCTTC	CATDGGTSGYNEQFF
TRBV10-3	.	.	TRBJ1-5	TGTGCCATCAGTGAGTCCCTGGCAGGGGAGGGGACCCGCAATCAGCCCCAGCATTTT	CAISESLAGEGTRNQPQHF
TRBV4-2	.	once	TRBJ1-4	TGTGCCAGCAGCCCCCCGGGTGGGGGCGAAAAACTGTTTTTT	CASSPPGGGEKLFF
TRBV11-2	.	.	TRBJ1-4	TGTGCCAGCAGCCAATGCACCCCCCGGGGGGGGTATGATGAAAAACTGTTTTTT	CASSQCTPRGGYDEKLFF
TRBV7-7	.	once	TRBJ2-5	TGTGCCAGCAGCTCCGTACAGGGCACCGGGGGGGAGACCCAGTACTTC	CASSSVQGTGGETQYF
TRBV4-1	.	.	TRBJ1-1	TGCGCCAGCAGCCAAGGACTACCCAAATTTTTGAACACTGAAGCTTTCTTT	CASSQGLPKFLNTEAFF
TRBV7-6	.	.	TRBJ1-3	TGTGCCAGCAGCTTAATTTTCCCAGGGCCCTTCTCTGGAAACACCATATATTTT	CASSLIFPGPFSGNTIYF
TRBV5-6	.	once	TRBJ2-5	TGTGCCAGCAGCTTGGATCGAGAGACCCAGTACTTC	CASSLDRETQYF
TRBV5-1	TRBD2	.	TRBJ2-5	TGCGCCAGCAGCTTGTTGGGACTAGCGGGGGGGCCCGTAGGAGAGACCCAGTACTTC	CASSLLGLAGGPVGETQYF
TRBV4-3	.	.	TRBJ1-2	TGCGCCAGCAGCCAAGGCCCTCAGGGTCCTGGCTACACCTTC	CASSQGPQGPGYTF
TRBV29-1	TRBD1	.	TRBJ2-1	TGCAGCGCCCCCGGGACAGGGAATTGGGATGAGCAGTTCTTC	CSAPGTGNWDEQFF
TRBV7-2	.	few	TRBJ2-1	TGTGCCAGCAGCAGATGGAAGGGGGATGAGCAGTTCTTC	CASSRWKGDEQFF
TRBV27	TRBD1	.	TRBJ1-4	TGTGCCAGCAGTTCGGGACAGGATGGGGTAAAACTGTTTTTT	CASSSGQDGVKLFF
TRBV6-5	.	.	TRBJ2-7	TGTGCCAGCAGTTACTCTGCAGGGGATTCCGAGCAGTACTTC	CASSYSAGDSEQYF
TRBV19	.	.	TRBJ1-2	TGTGCCAGTACACCCCAGGACAGCCAGAGGGTCTATGGCTACACCTTC	CASTPQDSQRVYGYTF
TRBV2	TRBD1	once	TRBJ2-1	TGTGCCAGCAGTGAAACAGGGGGTTCCTACAATGAGCAGTTCTTC	CASSETGGSYNEQFF
TRBV21-1	.	.	TRBJ1-1	TGTGCCAGCAGCAAAACCAGGGGTGGCACTGAAGCTTTCTTT	CASSKTRGGTEAFF
TRBV3-1/TRBV3-2	.	.	TRBJ1-6	TGTGCCAGCAGCCCCGCACAGGGCCCCCTTTATTCACCCCTCCACTTT	CASSPAQGPLYSPLHF
TRBV9	TRBD1	.	TRBJ1-2	TGTGCCAGCAGCTTAGGACAGGGAGTTTATGGCTACACCTTC	CASSLGQGVYGYTF
TRBV7-9	TRBD1	.	TRBJ2-7	TGTGCCAGCAGCACGCGAGACAGGGACCAATCCTACGAGCAGTACTTC	CASSTRDRDQSYEQYF
TRBV7-9	.	few	TRBJ2-2	TGTGCCAGCAGTCCCGACTTGGGCACCGGGGAGCTGTTTTTT	CASSPDLGTGELFF